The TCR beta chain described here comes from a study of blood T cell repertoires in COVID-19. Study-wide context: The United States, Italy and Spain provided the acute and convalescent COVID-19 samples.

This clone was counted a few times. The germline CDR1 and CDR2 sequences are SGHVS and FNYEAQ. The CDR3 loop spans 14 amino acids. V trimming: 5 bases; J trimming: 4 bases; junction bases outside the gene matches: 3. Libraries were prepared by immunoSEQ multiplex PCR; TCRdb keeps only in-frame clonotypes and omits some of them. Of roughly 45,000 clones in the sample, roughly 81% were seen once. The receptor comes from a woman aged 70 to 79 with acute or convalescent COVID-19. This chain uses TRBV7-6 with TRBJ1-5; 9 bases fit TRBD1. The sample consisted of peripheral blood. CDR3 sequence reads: CASSQGQGNQPQHF. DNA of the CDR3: TGTGCCAGCAGCCAGGGACAGGGTAATCAGCCCCAGCATTTT.